This is a list of T cell receptor beta chains from one sample in a study of T cell responses to AZD1222 COVID-19 vaccine. The assay was immunoSEQ multiplex PCR, and TCRdb's table has in-frame clones only and misses some. The sample includes around 210,000 clones, about 94% of them seen just once. The sample in question was peripheral blood, obtained 28 days after the second dose of the MenACWY control vaccine. These receptors were collected from an adult who received the MenACWY meningococcal vaccine as a control. Each CDR3 is given with its conserved first and last residue. The D gene is left open where the match is weak.

V	J	D	DNA	CDR3
TRBV28	TRBJ1-2	NA	TGTGCCAGCAGTTTAGCCCCCGGGGCTGAACCTAACTATGGCTACACCTTC	CASSLAPGAEPNYGYTF
TRBV28	TRBJ1-5	NA	TGTGCCAGCATACCCCCGGGCTATAGCAATCAGCCCCAACATTTT	CASIPPGYSNQPQHF
TRBV2	TRBJ2-7	TRBD2	TGTGCCACCCTCCCGGCTAGCGGGGCCTACGAGCAGTACTTC	CATLPASGAYEQYF
TRBV7-3	TRBJ2-5	NA	TGTGCCAGCAGCCTGGGCCCCGGAGAGACCCAGTACTTC	CASSLGPGETQYF
TRBV7-8	TRBJ1-5	NA	TGTGCCAGCAGCTCGGGGGGCGGCAATCAGCCCCAGCATTTT	CASSSGGGNQPQHF
TRBV30	TRBJ2-2	NA	TGTGCCTGGAGTGTTTTTACCGGGGAGCTGTTTTTT	CAWSVFTGELFF
TRBV9	TRBJ2-7	TRBD1	TGTGCCAGCTCCCCAGGACAGGGGTACGAGCAGTACTTC	CASSPGQGYEQYF
TRBV6-2/TRBV6-3	TRBJ1-5	TRBD1	TGTGCCAGCAGTTATGAACAGGGGAATCAGCCCCAGCATTTT	CASSYEQGNQPQHF
TRBV25-1	TRBJ2-7	NA	TGTGCCAGCAGTGAATCTGGGGGCGAGCAGTACTTC	CASSESGGEQYF
TRBV9	TRBJ1-1	NA	TGTGCCAGCAGCGTAGGCAGGAACACTGAAGCTTTCTTT	CASSVGRNTEAFF
TRBV19	TRBJ2-7	TRBD1	TGTGCCAGTAGGGAGACAGGGGGCTCCTACGAGCAGTACTTC	CASRETGGSYEQYF
TRBV7-3	TRBJ2-2	TRBD2	TGTGCCAGCAGCTCCGGGACTAGCGGGAGGGCCGGGGAGCTGTTTTTT	CASSSGTSGRAGELFF
TRBV6-5	TRBJ2-7	NA	TGTGCCAGCAGTTACTCGACCCGGGTTCGGGGCGAGCAGTACTTC	CASSYSTRVRGEQYF
TRBV18	TRBJ1-4	NA	TGTGCCAGCTCACCGATACAGGGAGGGAGTGAAAAACTGTTTTTT	CASSPIQGGSEKLFF
TRBV28	TRBJ1-3	NA	TGTGCCAGCCAACCGGGGGACTTCGGCTCTGGAAACACCATATATTTT	CASQPGDFGSGNTIYF
TRBV5-1	TRBJ1-2	NA	TGCGCCAGCGGAAATACTCAGGGAGACTATGGCTACACCTTC	CASGNTQGDYGYTF
TRBV7-8	TRBJ2-1	TRBD2	TGTGCCAGCAGCCTAACGACTAGCTCTCCCTACAATGAGCAGTTCTTC	CASSLTTSSPYNEQFF
TRBV6-6	TRBJ2-3	TRBD2	TGTGCCAGCAGTCGCCCTGCGACTAGCGCTAGCACAGATACGCAGTATTTT	CASSRPATSASTDTQYF
TRBV6-1	TRBJ2-1	TRBD2	TGTGCCAGCAGTGTCCTACTAGCGGGGGGTAAAAATGAGCAGTTCTTC	CASSVLLAGGKNEQFF
TRBV5-8	TRBJ1-2	TRBD1	TGTGCCAGCAGCATCAACAGGGGAGCCTATGGCTACACCTTC	CASSINRGAYGYTF
TRBV11-3	TRBJ2-2	TRBD1	TGTGCCAGCAGCTCAAACAGGGGCACCGGGGAGCTGTTTTTT	CASSSNRGTGELFF
TRBV10-3	TRBJ1-5	TRBD1	TGTGCCATCAGTGAGTCGAAGGGGGCGGTTCAGCCCCAGCATTTT	CAISESKGAVQPQHF
TRBV29-1	TRBJ1-1	NA	TGCAGCGTTGATCGGGTAGATTTCTTT	CSVDRVDFF
TRBV4-3	TRBJ2-7	NA	TGCGCCAGCAGCCAAGAGGTGGGGGGTTTCTCCTACGAGCAGTACTTC	CASSQEVGGFSYEQYF
TRBV19	TRBJ1-5	NA	TGTGCCAGTAACTCCCCTGGACAATATAGCAATCAGCCCCAGCATTTT	CASNSPGQYSNQPQHF
TRBV27	TRBJ1-1	NA	TGTGCCAGCAGTACCACCGACGGGGGGGATGAAGCTTTCTTT	CASSTTDGGDEAFF
TRBV27	TRBJ2-7	NA	TGTGCCAGCAGTCGCGGGGCGTACTACGAGCAGTACTTC	CASSRGAYYEQYF